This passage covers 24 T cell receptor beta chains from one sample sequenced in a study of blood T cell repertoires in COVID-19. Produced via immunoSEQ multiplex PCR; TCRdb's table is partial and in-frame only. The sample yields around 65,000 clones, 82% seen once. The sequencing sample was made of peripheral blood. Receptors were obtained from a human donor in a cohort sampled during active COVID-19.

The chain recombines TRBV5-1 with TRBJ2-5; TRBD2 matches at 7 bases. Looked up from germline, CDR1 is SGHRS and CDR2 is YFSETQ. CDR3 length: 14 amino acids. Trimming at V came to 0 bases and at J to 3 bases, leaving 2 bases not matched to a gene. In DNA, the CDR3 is TGCGCCAGCAGCTTGGCGGGGGGAAAAGAGACCCAGTACTTC. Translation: CASSLAGGKETQYF.

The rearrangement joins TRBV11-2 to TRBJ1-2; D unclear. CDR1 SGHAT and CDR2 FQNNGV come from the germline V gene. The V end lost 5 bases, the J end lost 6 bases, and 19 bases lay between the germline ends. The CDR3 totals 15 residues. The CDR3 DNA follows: TGTGCCAGCAGCCGATCCCCACTATTTACGGATGGCTACACCTTC. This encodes CASSRSPLFTDGYTF.

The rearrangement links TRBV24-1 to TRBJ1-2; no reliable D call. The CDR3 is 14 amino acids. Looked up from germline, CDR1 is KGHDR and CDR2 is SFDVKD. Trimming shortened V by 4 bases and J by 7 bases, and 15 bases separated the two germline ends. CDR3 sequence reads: CATSDPQKGGGYTF. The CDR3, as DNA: TGTGCCACCAGTGACCCTCAAAAAGGAGGTGGCTACACCTTC.

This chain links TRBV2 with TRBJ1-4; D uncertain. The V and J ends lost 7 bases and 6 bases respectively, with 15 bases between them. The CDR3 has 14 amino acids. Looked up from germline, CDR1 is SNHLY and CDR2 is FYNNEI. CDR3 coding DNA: TGTGCCAGCACCCGGCAATGGGGAGATGAAAAACTGTTTTTT. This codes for CASTRQWGDEKLFF.

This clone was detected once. The chain's CDR3 is CATSGDRVPAYGYTF. In DNA form, the CDR3 reads TGTGCCACCAGCGGTGACAGGGTTCCGGCCTATGGCTACACCTTC. J is TRBJ1-2 and V is TRBV15; TRBD1 agrees at 7 bases. The length of the CDR3 is 15 residues. V dropped 5 bases and J dropped 4; count of bases not matched to a gene: 10. Germline V CDR1 and CDR2: LNHNV, YYDKDF (reference sequence).

CDR3 sequence reads: CASSTRTGGEMGGYTF. DNA for the CDR3: TGTGCCAGCAGCACACGGACAGGGGGCGAAATGGGCGGCTACACCTTC. The V and J genes are TRBV6-6 and TRBJ1-2; the match to TRBD1 covers 11 bases. The CDR3 sequence is 16 residues long. The ends lost 6 bases at V and 8 bases at J; junction bases unmatched: 14. Germline-derived CDR1 and CDR2 are MNHNY and SVGAGI (reference sequence).

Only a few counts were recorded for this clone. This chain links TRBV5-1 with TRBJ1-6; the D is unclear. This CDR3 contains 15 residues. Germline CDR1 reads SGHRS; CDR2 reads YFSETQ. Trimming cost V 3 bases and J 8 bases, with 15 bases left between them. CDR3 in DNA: TGCGCCAGCAGCTCCTACTTGGCCCAGGATTCACCCCTCCACTTT. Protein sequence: CASSSYLAQDSPLHF.

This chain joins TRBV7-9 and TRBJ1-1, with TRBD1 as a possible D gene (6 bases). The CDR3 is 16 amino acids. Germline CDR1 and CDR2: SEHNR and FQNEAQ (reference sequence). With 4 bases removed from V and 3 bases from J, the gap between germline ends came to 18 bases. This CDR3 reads CASSYGQPGPYTEAFF. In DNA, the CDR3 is TGTGCCAGCAGCTACGGACAGCCTGGACCCTACACTGAAGCTTTCTTT. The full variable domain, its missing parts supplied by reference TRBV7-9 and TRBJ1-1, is DTGVSQNPRHKITKRGQNVTFRCDPISEHNRLYWYRQTLGQGPEFLTYFQNEAQLEKSRLLSDRFSAERPKGSFSTLEIQRTEQGDSAMYLCASSYGQPGPYTEAFFGQGTRLTVV.

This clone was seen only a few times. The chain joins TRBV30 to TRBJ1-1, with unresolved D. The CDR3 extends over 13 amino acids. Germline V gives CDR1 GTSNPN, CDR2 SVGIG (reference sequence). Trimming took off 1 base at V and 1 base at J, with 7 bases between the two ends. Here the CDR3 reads CAWSDGGNTEAFF. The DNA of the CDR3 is TGTGCCTGGAGTGACGGAGGGAACACTGAAGCTTTCTTT. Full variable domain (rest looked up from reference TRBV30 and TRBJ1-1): SQTIHQWPATLVQPVGSPLSLECTVEGTSNPNLYWYRQAAGRGLQLLFYSVGIGQISSEVPQNLSASRPQDRQFILSSKKLLLSDSGFYLCAWSDGGNTEAFFGQGTRLTVV.

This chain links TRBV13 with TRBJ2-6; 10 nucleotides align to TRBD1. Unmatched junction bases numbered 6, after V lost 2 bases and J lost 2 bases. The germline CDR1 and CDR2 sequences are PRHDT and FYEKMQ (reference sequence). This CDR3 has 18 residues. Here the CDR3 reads CASSLLWDRGPGANVLTF. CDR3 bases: TGTGCCAGCAGCTTATTGTGGGACAGGGGTCCTGGGGCCAACGTCCTGACTTTC.

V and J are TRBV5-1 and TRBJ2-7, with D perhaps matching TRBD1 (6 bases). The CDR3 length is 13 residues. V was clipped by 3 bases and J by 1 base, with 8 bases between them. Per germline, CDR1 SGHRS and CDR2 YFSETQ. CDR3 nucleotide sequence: TGCGCCAGCAGCTCTACAGGGTCCTACGAGCAGTACTTC. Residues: CASSSTGSYEQYF.

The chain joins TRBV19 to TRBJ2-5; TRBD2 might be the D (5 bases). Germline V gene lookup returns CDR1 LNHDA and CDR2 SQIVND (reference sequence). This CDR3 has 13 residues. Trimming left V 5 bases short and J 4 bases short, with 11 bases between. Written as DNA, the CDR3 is TGTGCCAGTAGTCGGACCGCGGGAGAGACCCAGTACTTC. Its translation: CASSRTAGETQYF.

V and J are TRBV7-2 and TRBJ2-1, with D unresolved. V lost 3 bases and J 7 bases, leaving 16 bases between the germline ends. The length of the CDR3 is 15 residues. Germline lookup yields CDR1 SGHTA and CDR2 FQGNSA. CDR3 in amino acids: CASSFSAVENNEQFF. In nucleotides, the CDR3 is TGTGCCAGCAGCTTTTCGGCGGTAGAAAATAATGAGCAGTTCTTC.

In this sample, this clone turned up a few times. CDR3 coding DNA: TGTGCCATCAGTGACCCAGCGGGGGAATACCTTGGGACAGATACGCAGTATTTT. Its protein product is CAISDPAGEYLGTDTQYF. The rearrangement links TRBV10-3 to TRBJ2-3; TRBD2 aligns across 8 bases. The CDR3 runs to 18 residues. Germline V gene sequence: CDR1 ENHRY, CDR2 SYGVKD. Unmatched junction bases numbered 14, after V lost 3 bases and J lost 3 bases.

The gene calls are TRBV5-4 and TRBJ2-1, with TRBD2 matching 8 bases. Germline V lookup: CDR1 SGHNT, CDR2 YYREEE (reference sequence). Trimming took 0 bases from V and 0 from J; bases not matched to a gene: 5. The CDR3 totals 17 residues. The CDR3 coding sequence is TGTGCCAGCAGCTTGGGTACTAGCGGACCCTCCTACAATGAGCAGTTCTTC. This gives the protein CASSLGTSGPSYNEQFF.

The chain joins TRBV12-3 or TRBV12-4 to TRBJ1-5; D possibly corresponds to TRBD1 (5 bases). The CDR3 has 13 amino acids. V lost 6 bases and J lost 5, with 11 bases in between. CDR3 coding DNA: TGTGCCAGCAGCCGAACGACAGATCAGCCCCAGCATTTT. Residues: CASSRTTDQPQHF.

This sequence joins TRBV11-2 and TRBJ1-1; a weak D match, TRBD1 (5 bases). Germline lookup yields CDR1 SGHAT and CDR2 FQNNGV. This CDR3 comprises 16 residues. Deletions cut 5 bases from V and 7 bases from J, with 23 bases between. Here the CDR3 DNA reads TGTGCCAGCAGCGGCGGGACCGGGTCGAGGAAAGTTGAAGCTTTCTTT. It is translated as CASSGGTGSRKVEAFF.

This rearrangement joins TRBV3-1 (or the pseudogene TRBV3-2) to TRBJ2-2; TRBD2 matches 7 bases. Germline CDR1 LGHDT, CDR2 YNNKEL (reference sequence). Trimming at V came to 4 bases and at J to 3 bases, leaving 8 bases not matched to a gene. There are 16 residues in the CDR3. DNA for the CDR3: TGTGCCAGCAGCCCTGTGGGGCGGGGGTACACCGGGGAGCTGTTTTTT. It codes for CASSPVGRGYTGELFF.

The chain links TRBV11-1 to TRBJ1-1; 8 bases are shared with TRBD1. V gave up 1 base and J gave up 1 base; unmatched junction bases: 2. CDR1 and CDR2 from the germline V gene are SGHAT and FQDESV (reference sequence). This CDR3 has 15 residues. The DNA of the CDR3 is TGTGCCAGCAGCTTAGGACAGGGGAGGAACACTGAAGCTTTCTTT. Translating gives CASSLGQGRNTEAFF.

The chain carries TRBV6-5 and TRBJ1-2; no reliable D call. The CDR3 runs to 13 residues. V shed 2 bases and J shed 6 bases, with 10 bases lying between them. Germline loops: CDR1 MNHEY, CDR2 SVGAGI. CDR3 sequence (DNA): TGTGCCAGCAGTTACGCCGGGGTCCATGGCTACACCTTC. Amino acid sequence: CASSYAGVHGYTF.

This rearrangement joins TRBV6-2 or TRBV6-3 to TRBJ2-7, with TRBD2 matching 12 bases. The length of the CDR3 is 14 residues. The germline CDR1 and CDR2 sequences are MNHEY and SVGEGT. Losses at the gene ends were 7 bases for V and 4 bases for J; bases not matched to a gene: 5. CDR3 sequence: CASTPSGGAYEQYV. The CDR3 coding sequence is TGTGCCAGCACCCCTAGCGGGGGGGCGTACGAGCAGTACGTC.

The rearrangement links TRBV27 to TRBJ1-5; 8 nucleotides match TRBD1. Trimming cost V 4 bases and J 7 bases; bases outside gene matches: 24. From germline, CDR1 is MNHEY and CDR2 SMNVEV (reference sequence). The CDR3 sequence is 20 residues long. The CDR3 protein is CASSSTSSWTGTRWPQPQHF. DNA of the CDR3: TGTGCCAGCAGTTCCACCTCATCTTGGACAGGGACGAGGTGGCCCCAGCCCCAGCATTTT.

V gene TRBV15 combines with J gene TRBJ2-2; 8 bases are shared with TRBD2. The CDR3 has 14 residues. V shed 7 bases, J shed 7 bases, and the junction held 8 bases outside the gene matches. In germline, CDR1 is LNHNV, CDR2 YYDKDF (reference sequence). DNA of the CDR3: TGTGCCACCACTGGGGGTAGCGGGGTCGGGGAGCTGTTTTTT. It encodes CATTGGSGVGELFF.

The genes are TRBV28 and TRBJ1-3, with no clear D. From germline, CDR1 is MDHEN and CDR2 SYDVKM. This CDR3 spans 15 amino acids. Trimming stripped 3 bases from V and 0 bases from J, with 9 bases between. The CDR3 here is CASSFPGNSGNTIYF. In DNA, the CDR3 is TGTGCCAGCAGTTTCCCCGGGAACTCTGGAAACACCATATATTTT.